Listed below are T cell receptor beta chains from one sample, sequenced in a study of T cell repertoires in ileal Crohn's disease. TCRdb's table, derived via immunoSEQ multiplex PCR, lists solely in-frame clones and lacks some. The profile shows 15,000 to 20,000 clones, around 65% of them singletons. What was sequenced was ileal tissue. The receptors derive from an adult with Crohn's disease. Each CDR3 is given with its conserved first and last residue. The order of the fields is V gene, J gene, D gene, clone size, CDR3 protein, CDR3 DNA. D genes are given only for firm matches. Not all rows give a size; the values are once, few, many and, for expanded clones, a class.

>TRBV7-6|TRBJ1-1|.|.
CASSFGGSTEAFF
TGTGCCAGCAGCTTCGGGGGTTCCACTGAAGCTTTCTTT
>TRBV5-6|TRBJ2-1|.|.
CASSLTGYNEQFF
TGTGCCAGCAGCTTGACGGGCTACAATGAGCAGTTCTTC
>TRBV5-1|TRBJ2-2|TRBD1|.
CASSLSTGDAGELFF
TGCGCCAGCAGCTTGTCGACAGGGGATGCCGGGGAGCTGTTTTTT
>TRBV2|TRBJ1-3|.|.
CASSQQGPSGNTIYF
TGTGCCAGCAGTCAACAGGGTCCTTCTGGAAACACCATATATTTT
>TRBV5-1|TRBJ1-4|TRBD1|.
CASSLGTGGGGPNEKLFF
TGCGCCAGCAGCTTGGGGACAGGGGGCGGGGGTCCCAATGAAAAACTGTTTTTT
>TRBV29-1|TRBJ2-1|TRBD2|.
CSGIPLAGVRSEQFF
TGCAGCGGTATCCCACTAGCGGGAGTACGTAGTGAGCAGTTCTTC
>TRBV27|TRBJ1-6|TRBD1|.
CASSNRQGAVNSPLHF
TGTGCCAGCAGCAATAGACAGGGGGCAGTTAATTCACCCCTCCACTTT
>TRBV5-1|TRBJ2-7|.|.
CASSLLQGYEQYF
TGCGCCAGCAGCTTACTACAGGGTTACGAGCAGTACTTC
>TRBV15|TRBJ2-7|.|.
CATSREGQFYEQYF
TGTGCCACCAGCAGGGAGGGACAGTTCTACGAGCAGTACTTC
>TRBV11-2|TRBJ2-1|.|.
CASSYLRVGQFF
TGTGCCAGCAGCTACCTCAGGGTTGGGCAGTTCTTC
>TRBV2|TRBJ2-7|TRBD2|.
CASNRLAAYEQYF
TGTGCCAGCAACCGACTAGCAGCCTACGAGCAGTACTTC
>TRBV7-3|TRBJ2-1|TRBD2|few
CASSTGTSSYNEQFF
TGTGCCAGCAGCACTGGGACTAGCTCCTACAATGAGCAGTTCTTC
>TRBV14|TRBJ1-6|.|.
CASSPLGGYNSPLHF
TGTGCCAGCAGCCCGCTTGGAGGGTATAATTCACCCCTCCACTTT
>TRBV4-2|TRBJ2-1|TRBD2|.
CASSSLAGASHNEQFF
TGTGCCAGCAGCTCTCTAGCGGGAGCTTCGCACAATGAGCAGTTCTTC
>TRBV7-9|TRBJ1-1|.|once
CASSLFQGNTEAFF
TGTGCCAGCAGCTTATTTCAGGGGAACACTGAAGCTTTCTTT
>TRBV27|TRBJ2-7|.|few
CASSSNRVLSYEQYF
TGTGCCAGCAGTTCGAACCGGGTCCTGTCCTACGAGCAGTACTTC
>TRBV7-8|TRBJ1-6|.|.
CASSPWRGGNSPLHF
TGTGCCAGCAGCCCCTGGCGGGGGGGCAATTCACCCCTCCACTTT
>TRBV5-4|TRBJ2-3|.|.
CASSLSSANTDTQYF
TGTGCCAGCAGCTTGTCTAGCGCCAACACAGATACGCAGTATTTT
>TRBV27|TRBJ1-1|.|.
CASSLRRGTEAFF
TGTGCCAGCAGTTTAAGACGGGGCACTGAAGCTTTCTTT
>TRBV5-6|TRBJ1-5|TRBD1|.
CASSYTGGGNQPQHF
TGTGCCAGCAGCTACACAGGGGGGGGCAATCAGCCCCAGCATTTT
>TRBV15|TRBJ1-5|.|.
CATSRAGSSNQPQHF
TGTGCCACCAGCAGGGCAGGGTCGAGCAATCAGCCCCAGCATTTT
>TRBV14|TRBJ2-7|TRBD2|.
CASSQDQRGTREQYF
TGTGCCAGCAGCCAAGATCAGCGGGGGACTCGAGAGCAGTACTTC
>TRBV25-1|TRBJ1-3|TRBD1|few
CASSESLGQGSRNTIYF
TGTGCCAGCAGTGAATCCCTGGGACAGGGTTCCAGAAACACCATATATTTT
>TRBV7-7|TRBJ2-5|.|.
CASSLAGIRGETQYF
TGTGCTAGCAGCTTAGCTGGGATACGGGGGGAGACCCAGTACTTC
>TRBV2|TRBJ2-2|.|.
CASRVLANTGELFF
TGTGCCAGCCGTGTTCTAGCTAACACCGGGGAGCTGTTTTTT
>TRBV7-3|TRBJ1-2|TRBD1|once
CASSLKRDRDSGGYTF
TGTGCCAGCAGCTTAAAACGGGACAGGGATTCCGGTGGCTACACCTTC
>TRBV6-1|TRBJ2-7|TRBD2|.
CASSDLGGTSSYEQYF
TGTGCCAGCAGTGATTTGGGAGGGACTTCATCCTACGAGCAGTACTTC
>TRBV5-4|TRBJ1-2|.|once
CASSSQLANYGYTF
TGTGCCAGCAGCTCCCAACTGGCTAACTATGGCTACACCTTC
>TRBV6-1|TRBJ1-4|.|.
CASTNYRADREKLFF
TGTGCCAGCACCAATTACAGGGCTGATCGTGAAAAACTGTTTTTT
>TRBV28|TRBJ1-3|.|once
CASSLAGAGGNTIYF
TGTGCCAGCAGTTTGGCGGGCGCGGGAGGAAACACCATATATTTT
>TRBV30|TRBJ1-2|TRBD1|.
CAWTGTGTNYGYTF
TGTGCCTGGACTGGGACAGGGACTAACTATGGCTACACCTTC